One and the same sample provided the 25 T cell receptor beta chains below, sequenced in a study of CD8 T cells in Susac syndrome. It was with random hexamers that roughly 0.5 to 1 ug RNA was reverse transcribed. TCRdb re-called the immunoSEQ multiplex PCR reads with MiXCR, one entry per CDR3 protein. The sample consists of about 57,000 distinct CDR3 sequences, about 92% of them appearing once. The sequencing input was CD8+ T cells from PBMCs. The receptor source for this set is a human donor with multiple sclerosis.

The gene calls are TRBV30 and TRBJ2-3; TRBD2 matches 8 bases. CDR1 and CDR2 from the germline V gene are GTSNPN and SVGIG (reference sequence). CDR3 length: 15 amino acids. V lost 5 bases to trimming and J lost 3 bases; unmatched junction nucleotides: 10. CDR3 coding DNA: TGTGCCTGGTCCGCGAGCGGGGGTATAACAGATACGCAGTATTTT. Protein sequence: CAWSASGGITDTQYF.

This chain joins TRBV7-2 and TRBJ2-3; D uncertain. The CDR3 length is 13 residues. Germline-derived CDR1 and CDR2 are SGHTA and FQGNSA. Trimming took off 4 bases at V and 7 bases at J, with 12 bases between the two ends. DNA of the CDR3: TGTGCCAGCAGCTCGACCCCCCCCAATACGCAGTATTTT. Amino acids: CASSSTPPNTQYF.

This chain connects TRBV5-8 to TRBJ2-7; 10 nucleotides agree with TRBD1. The V segment lost 2 bases and the J segment 5 bases; nucleotides outside the gene matches: 1. The CDR3 has 13 residues. Germline V gene data show CDR1 as SGHTS and CDR2 as YDEGEE. CDR3 protein: CASSFGQGDEQYF. The CDR3 DNA is TGTGCCAGCAGCTTCGGACAGGGGGACGAGCAGTACTTC.

The rearrangement uses TRBV7-3 and TRBJ2-6; 8 bases line up with TRBD2. This CDR3 spans 18 amino acids. Germline V gene lookup returns CDR1 SGHTA and CDR2 FQGTGA. V gave up 5 bases and J gave up 0 bases; unmatched junction bases: 9. The CDR3 sequence is CASSPNGGGISGANVLTF. The CDR3, as DNA: TGTGCCAGCAGCCCCAACGGGGGGGGGATCTCTGGGGCCAACGTCCTGACTTTC.

The rearrangement links TRBV28 to TRBJ2-7; tentatively, D is TRBD1 (6 bases). Trimming removed 4 bases at V and 0 bases at J, with 13 bases between. Germline CDR1 MDHEN, CDR2 SYDVKM. The CDR3 extends over 15 amino acids. Written as DNA, the CDR3 is TGTGCCAGCAGTTGGGTGCAAGGGGGCTCCTACGAGCAGTACTTC. Its protein is CASSWVQGGSYEQYF.

V usage is TRBV15 and J usage is TRBJ1-2; D not resolved. In germline, CDR1 is LNHNV, CDR2 YYDKDF (reference sequence). Trimming shortened V by 0 bases and J by 7 bases, and 9 bases separated the two germline ends. This CDR3 is 13 amino acids long. The CDR3 reads CATSREVTGGYTF. The CDR3 bases are TGTGCCACCAGCAGAGAGGTGACGGGTGGCTACACCTTC.

The genes are TRBV7-8 and TRBJ2-3; 13 nucleotides line up with TRBD2. The germline CDR1 and CDR2 sequences are SGHVS and FQNEAQ. This CDR3 is 16 amino acids long. V dropped 5 bases and J dropped 5; count of bases not matched to a gene: 7. Here the CDR3 DNA reads TGTGCCAGCAGCACGAGGACTAGCGGGGGATTAGATACGCAGTATTTT. Translating it yields CASSTRTSGGLDTQYF.

V is TRBV7-6 and J is TRBJ1-6; D is ambiguous. Germline CDR1 SGHVS, CDR2 FNYEAQ. The CDR3 runs 18 residues. V lost 0 bases, J lost 0 bases, and 12 bases lay in between. CDR3 DNA: TGTGCCAGCAGCTTAGCCTCTAGAGTAAGCTCCTATAATTCACCCCTCCACTTT. This gives the protein CASSLASRVSSYNSPLHF.

V is TRBV2 and J is TRBJ2-1; 8 nucleotides line up with TRBD1. V lost 1 base, J lost 6 bases, and 5 bases stayed unmatched. Germline values: CDR1 SNHLY, CDR2 FYNNEI. The CDR3 is 15 amino acids. DNA for the CDR3: TGTGCCAGCAGTGAAGGGGACAGGAGACTCAATGAGCAGTTCTTC. Translated, it gives CASSEGDRRLNEQFF.

V gene TRBV3-1 combines with J gene TRBJ1-3; 7 nucleotides align to TRBD1. J gave up 10 bases and V 4 bases, and 7 bases lay outside the gene matches. Germline V gene lookup returns CDR1 LGHDT and CDR2 YNNKEL (reference sequence). The CDR3 is 13 residues long. CDR3 in amino acids: CASSPWQGETIYF. CDR3 in DNA: TGTGCCAGCAGCCCTTGGCAGGGGGAGACCATATATTTT.

V and J are TRBV29-1 and TRBJ2-1; TRBD2 matches at 9 bases. Looked up from germline, CDR1 is SQVTM and CDR2 is ANQGSEA. The V and J ends lost 4 bases and 2 bases, in that order; junction bases with no gene match: 12. CDR3 size: 17 residues. This chain's CDR3 is CSVGGTLAGTTYNEQFF. CDR3 nucleotides: TGCAGCGTTGGCGGAACCCTAGCGGGGACAACCTACAATGAGCAGTTCTTC.

A word on this clonotype: Germline and junction disagree at one end, which may indicate a read error. The rearrangement links TRBV7-7 to TRBJ2-2; TRBD1 matches at 7 bases. This CDR3 is 13 amino acids long. From germline, CDR1 is SSHAT and CDR2 FNYEAQ (reference sequence). The chain's CDR3 is CASSPGQTGELFF. CDR3 nucleotides: TGTGCTAGCAGCCCGGGACAGACCGGGGAGCTGTTTTTT.

J is TRBJ1-6 and V is TRBV5-4; the D gene is possibly TRBD1 (5 bases). Trimming took off 0 bases at V and 7 bases at J, with 14 bases between the two ends. The CDR3 spans 16 residues. The V gene's germline CDR1 is SGHNT and CDR2 YYREEE (reference sequence). DNA for the CDR3: TGTGCCAGCAGCTTGGGGATTGGGGGTCTGAATTCACCCCTCCACTTT. Amino acid sequence: CASSLGIGGLNSPLHF.

In its sample, this clonotype was seen once. This rearrangement joins TRBV2 to TRBJ1-1; 7 nucleotides agree with TRBD1. The ends lost 7 bases at V and 2 bases at J; junction bases unmatched: 10. Germline CDR1 and CDR2: SNHLY and FYNNEI. This CDR3 contains 15 residues. CDR3 DNA sequence: TGTGCCAGCAACCCCCCCCGGACAGGCAACACTGAAGCTTTCTTT. Its protein is CASNPPRTGNTEAFF.

The V and J genes are TRBV30 and TRBJ2-1; D ambiguous. V was shortened by 4 bases and J by 5 bases, with 15 bases between the two germline ends. Germline V lookup: CDR1 GTSNPN, CDR2 SVGIG (reference sequence). This CDR3 comprises 14 residues. This CDR3 reads CAWTPEQFHNEQFF. The CDR3, as DNA: TGTGCCTGGACACCGGAACAGTTTCACAATGAGCAGTTCTTC. Complete variable domain (other parts from reference TRBV30 and TRBJ2-1): SQTIHQWPATLVQPVGSPLSLECTVEGTSNPNLYWYRQAAGRGLQLLFYSVGIGQISSEVPQNLSASRPQDRQFILSSKKLLLSDSGFYLCAWTPEQFHNEQFFGPGTRLTVL.

V and J are TRBV11-1 and TRBJ2-7; 7 bases match TRBD1. The CDR3 spans 20 residues. V was clipped by 2 bases and J by 2 bases; unmatched bases: 21. The germline V gene encodes CDR1 SGHAT and CDR2 FQDESV (reference sequence). The CDR3 DNA sequence: TGTGCCAGCAGCTTAAACGAACATGGCGGTCTCCCCGGGACAGCCTACGAGCAGTACTTC. It is translated as CASSLNEHGGLPGTAYEQYF.

V and J are TRBV5-1 and TRBJ2-7; D remains ambiguous. This CDR3 is 13 amino acids long. V dropped 4 bases and J dropped 2 bases, with 10 bases sitting between them. Per the germline V gene, CDR1 is SGHRS and CDR2 is YFSETQ. CDR3 in amino acids: CASSPHPTYEQYF. The CDR3, as DNA: TGCGCCAGCAGCCCACATCCTACCTACGAGCAGTACTTC.

The J gene is TRBJ2-7, the V gene TRBV6-1; D possibly corresponds to TRBD1 (5 bases). This CDR3 region has 12 residues. Germline assignment: CDR1 MNHNS and CDR2 SASEGT. Trimming shortened V by 11 bases and J by 4 bases, and 15 bases separated the two germline ends. For the CDR3, the DNA is TGTGCCGTTACAGGCGATCGTTACGAGCAGTACTTC. The encoded protein is CAVTGDRYEQYF.

This sequence joins TRBV28 and TRBJ2-3; 12 bases map to TRBD2. In germline, CDR1 is MDHEN, CDR2 SYDVKM. The V and J ends lost 6 bases and 2 bases, in that order; junction bases with no gene match: 6. The CDR3 is made up of 16 amino acids. The CDR3 DNA reads as TGTGCCAGCAGCCCTAGCGGGGGGGATGTCACAGATACGCAGTATTTT. Translation gives CASSPSGGDVTDTQYF. Complete variable domain (other parts from reference TRBV28 and TRBJ2-3): DVKVTQSSRYLVKRTGEKVFLECVQDMDHENMFWYRQDPGLGLRLIYFSYDVKMKEKGDIPEGYSVSREKKERFSLILESASTNQTSMYLCASSPSGGDVTDTQYFGPGTRLTVL.

The chain combines TRBV14 with TRBJ1-2, with D maybe TRBD1 (6 bases). This CDR3 has 15 residues. V lost 3 bases, J lost 4 bases, and 15 bases lay in between. Germline V gives CDR1 SGHDN, CDR2 FVKESK. The CDR3 reads CASSHLWGRPYGYTF. For the CDR3, the DNA is TGTGCCAGCAGCCATCTGTGGGGGCGCCCCTATGGCTACACCTTC. Based on the CDR3 plus reference TRBV14 and TRBJ1-2, the full variable domain is EAGVTQFPSHSVIEKGQTVTLRCDPISGHDNLYWYRRVMGKEIKFLLHFVKESKQDESGMPNNRFLAERTGGTYSTLKVQPAELEDSGVYFCASSHLWGRPYGYTFGSGTRLTVV.

The genes are TRBV6-6 and TRBJ1-1; D is uncertain. The CDR3 sequence is 15 residues long. From germline, CDR1 is MNHNY and CDR2 SVGAGI (reference sequence). V dropped 4 bases and J dropped 1 base, with 13 bases sitting between them. The CDR3 sequence is CASSSTWEGNTEAFF. CDR3 sequence (DNA): TGTGCCAGCAGTTCCACGTGGGAGGGGAACACTGAAGCTTTCTTT.

The rearrangement joins TRBV15 to TRBJ1-2; 8 bases are shared with TRBD1. The CDR3 contains 15 residues. Unmatched junction bases numbered 6, after V lost 4 bases and J lost 2 bases. Germline V gene sequence: CDR1 LNHNV, CDR2 YYDKDF (reference sequence). The CDR3 DNA follows: TGTGCCACCAGCACCGCTCAGGGGGCGAACTATGGCTACACCTTC. Translated: CATSTAQGANYGYTF.

The rearrangement uses TRBV25-1 and TRBJ2-3, with 14 bases aligning to TRBD2. Germline V gene lookup returns CDR1 MGHDK and CDR2 SYGVNS. CDR3 length: 16 amino acids. V dropped 7 bases and J dropped 2; count of bases not matched to a gene: 5. CDR3 protein: CASTPTSGGATDTQYF. The CDR3 DNA is TGTGCCAGCACCCCGACTAGCGGGGGGGCCACAGATACGCAGTATTTT.

The chain has TRBV7-8 and TRBJ2-7, with no clear D. Trimming stripped 3 bases from V and 6 bases from J, with 6 bases between. CDR3 length equals 11 residues. Germline V lookup: CDR1 SGHVS, CDR2 FQNEAQ. CDR3 region: CASSLLSEQYF. The CDR3 DNA is TGTGCCAGCAGCTTGCTCTCCGAGCAGTACTTC.

This clonotype was seen only a few times. This sequence joins TRBV7-4 and TRBJ2-5; TRBD1 agrees at 8 bases. Looked up from germline, CDR1 is SGHVT and CDR2 is SQSDAQ. This CDR3 region has 14 residues. The trim removed 3 bases at V and 5 bases at J, leaving 5 bases unmatched. The CDR3 reads CASSFRGLGETQYF. The CDR3 DNA reads TGTGCCAGCAGCTTCAGGGGGCTCGGGGAGACCCAGTACTTC.